This TCR beta chain is from a study of molecular identifiers for immune sequencing clone quantification (dated by TCRdb to between 2018 and 2020). In the study overall: In a replicate experiment, RNA from about 21,000 or 97,000 naive CD8 T cells was split into five aliquots, four of which were sequenced. CD8 T cells were used in a methods study to benchmark molecular-identifier clustering-based TCR repertoire sequencing (MIDCIRS) and TCR RNA copy counting. Findings and caveats that apply to the study as a whole: Identical TCR molecules sharing a barcode could cause highly expanded clone sizes to be underestimated. Clones above 20 RNA copies held over 97% of molecules in CMV-specific effector cells but under 1% in naive cells. Spiked-in Jurkat TCR RNA (roughly 10 copies' worth), which is not part of the donor repertoire, was contained in the naive libraries. When barcode sub-clustering was not used, chimeric consensus sequences inflated TCR diversity, with chimeras reaching as high as 47%. A single cell's worth of spiked-in Jurkat TCR RNA was reported detectable even among 850,000 to 1,000,000 naive CD8 T cells. Approximately 3.1 recovered TCR RNA copies per cell were obtained by modeling, versus approximately 10 by digital PCR, implying a capture efficiency of 30% to 35%.

The germline V gene sets CDR1 to SGHVS and CDR2 to FNYEAQ. From its cysteine to its phenylalanine, the CDR3 spans 13 amino acids. Of the read, only the CDR3 DNA is kept; its 39 bases are in frame from base 1. V and J are truncated by 7 bases and 5 bases respectively, leaving an intervening sequence of 14 bases. Libraries of naive CD8 T cells were built from anywhere between roughly 17,000 and 1,000,000 sorted cells, with 10%, 30% or 50% of the purified RNA used. Naive CD8 T cells, defined as CD8+CD4-CCR7+CD45RA+, were FACS-sorted into RLT Plus buffer on a BD FACSAria II. To test detection sensitivity, Jurkat RNA equivalent to approximately nine TCR copies was spiked into samples of about 20,000-1,100,000 naive CD8 T cells. CD8 T cells were enriched using RosetteSep CD8+ T Cell Enrichment Cocktail and Ficoll-Paque, and the enriched cells then underwent ACK red cell lysis. Libraries came from PCR. Sequencing was carried out with a NextSeq 500. Bulk TCR libraries were generated as previously described, with the TCR primers listed in Table S5 used. Total RNA was purified with the Qiagen AllPrep DNA/RNA kit. Before analysis, reads from multiple sequencing runs of one library were combined. The published analysis was carried out like this. Reads were retained only if their TCR constant sequence matched exactly, and those retained reads were trimmed to 150 nt and grouped according to their 12-nt molecular barcodes. Reads in each barcode group were sub-clustered using a 15% Levenshtein threshold, and a quality-weighted consensus sequence was built for each RNA molecule. Non-functional sequences were removed, as were lower-count sequences one edit away from another. Barcode sub-clusters with fewer than 20% of the maximum read count were removed, based on fitting two negative binomial distributions. TCRdb reran the public reads through fastp at Q25 and MiXCR, keeping productive beta chains. Rows matching on CDR3 protein sequence are summarized as one entry with the most common DNA and genes. The V and J calls were not made by the authors but by TCRdb's processing. Recorded for this sample are over 85,000 distinct CDR3 sequences; under 40% of them occurred a single time. Together, the top ten hold 9.7% of the sample.

Notes on this clonotype: Its antigen is currently not known. It has no much larger one-base neighbor in the sample; base qualities were not kept.

The sequence joins TRBV7-6 to TRBJ1-1; confidence is insufficient to name the D gene. Material for sequencing was naive CD8+ T cells from blood, with Jurkat cell RNA spiked in. What the cell subset or site label conveys for this sample: FACS-sorted CD8+CD4-CCR7+CD45RA+ naive T cells. The origin of this receptor is a human donor in good health. Some libraries in this study had Jurkat cell RNA spiked in. The DNA sequence follows: TGTGCCAGCAACACACGTGATTGGACTGAAGCTTTCTTT. Its product reads: CASNTRDWTEAFF.